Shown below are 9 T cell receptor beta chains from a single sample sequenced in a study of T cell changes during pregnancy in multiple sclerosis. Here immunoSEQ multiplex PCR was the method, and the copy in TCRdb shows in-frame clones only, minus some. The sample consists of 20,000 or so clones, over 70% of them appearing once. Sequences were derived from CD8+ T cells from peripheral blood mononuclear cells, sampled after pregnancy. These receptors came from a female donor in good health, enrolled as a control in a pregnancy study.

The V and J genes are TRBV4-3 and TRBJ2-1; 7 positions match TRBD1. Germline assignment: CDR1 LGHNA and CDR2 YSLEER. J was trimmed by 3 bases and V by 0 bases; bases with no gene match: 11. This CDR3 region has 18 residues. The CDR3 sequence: CASSQDWQGERFYNEQFF. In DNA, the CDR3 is TGCGCCAGCAGCCAAGATTGGCAGGGGGAAAGGTTCTACAATGAGCAGTTCTTC.

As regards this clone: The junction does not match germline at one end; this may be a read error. Here the CDR3 DNA reads TGCGCCAGCAGCTTGGGTACGCTAGCGGGGGGGTCCACAAATACGCAGTATTTT. It translates to CASSLGTLAGGSTNTQYF. This rearrangement joins TRBV5-1 to TRBJ2-3; the match to TRBD2 covers 12 bases. The CDR3 length is 18 residues. Germline CDR1 reads SGHRS; CDR2 reads YFSETQ.

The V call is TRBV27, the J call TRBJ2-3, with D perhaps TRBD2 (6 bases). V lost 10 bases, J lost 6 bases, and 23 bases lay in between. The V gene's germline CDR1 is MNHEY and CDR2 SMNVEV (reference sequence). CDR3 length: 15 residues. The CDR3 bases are TGTGCCACCCTCCGCCCGGGACTTTTTGGCGATACGCAGTATTTT. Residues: CATLRPGLFGDTQYF.

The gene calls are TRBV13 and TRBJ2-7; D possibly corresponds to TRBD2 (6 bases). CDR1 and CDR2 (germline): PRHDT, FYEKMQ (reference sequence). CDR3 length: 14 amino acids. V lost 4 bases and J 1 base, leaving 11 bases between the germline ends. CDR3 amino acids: CASSSGTPSYEQYF. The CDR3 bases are TGTGCCAGCAGCTCGGGGACTCCGTCCTACGAGCAGTACTTC.

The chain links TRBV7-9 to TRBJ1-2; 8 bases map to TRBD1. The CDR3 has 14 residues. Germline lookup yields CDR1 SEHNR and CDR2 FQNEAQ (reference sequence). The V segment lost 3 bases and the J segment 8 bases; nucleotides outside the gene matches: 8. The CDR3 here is CASSLSGGVEGYTF. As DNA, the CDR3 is TGTGCCAGCAGCTTGTCAGGGGGCGTTGAGGGCTACACCTTC.

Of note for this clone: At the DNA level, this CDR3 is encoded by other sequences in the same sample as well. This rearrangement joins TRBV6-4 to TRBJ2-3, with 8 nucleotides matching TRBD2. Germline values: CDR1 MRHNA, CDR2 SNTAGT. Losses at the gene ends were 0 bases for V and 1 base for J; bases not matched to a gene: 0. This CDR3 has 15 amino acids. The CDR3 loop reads CASSDSSGGTDTQYF. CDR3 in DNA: TGTGCCAGCAGTGACTCTAGCGGGGGCACAGATACGCAGTATTTT.

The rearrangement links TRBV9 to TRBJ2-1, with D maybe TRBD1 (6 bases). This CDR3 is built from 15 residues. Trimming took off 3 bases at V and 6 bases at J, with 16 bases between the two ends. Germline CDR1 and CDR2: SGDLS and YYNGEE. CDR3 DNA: TGTGCCAGCAGCGACCCGGGACACCCGATCAATGAGCAGTTCTTC. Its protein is CASSDPGHPINEQFF. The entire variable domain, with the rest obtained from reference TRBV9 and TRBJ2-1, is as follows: DSGVTQTPKHLITATGQRVTLRCSPRSGDLSVYWYQQSLDQGLQFLIQYYNGEERAKGNILERFSAQQFPDLHSELNLSSLELGDSALYFCASSDPGHPINEQFFGPGTRLTVL.

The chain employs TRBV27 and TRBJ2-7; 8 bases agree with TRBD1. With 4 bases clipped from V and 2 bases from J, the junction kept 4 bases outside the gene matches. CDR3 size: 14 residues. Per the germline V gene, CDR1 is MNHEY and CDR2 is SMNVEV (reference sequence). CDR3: CASSSGQATYEQYF. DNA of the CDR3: TGTGCCAGCAGTTCGGGACAGGCTACCTACGAGCAGTACTTC.

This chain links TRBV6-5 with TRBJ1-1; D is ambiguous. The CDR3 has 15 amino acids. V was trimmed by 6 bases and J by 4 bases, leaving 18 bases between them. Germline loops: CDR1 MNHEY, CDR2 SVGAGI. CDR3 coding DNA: TGTGCCAGCAGCTCCACACTCCCAGGCAGCACTGAAGCTTTCTTT. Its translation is CASSSTLPGSTEAFF.